These 22 T cell receptor beta chains originate from one sample sequenced in a study of T cells in Graves' hyperthyroidism and ophthalmopathy. Using RNA transcripts as the source, TCR beta CDR3 regions were amplified. The HTBI primer set drove a first-round RT-PCR of the TCR CDR3. From the multiplex PCR reads, TCRdb called clonotypes with MiXCR, one entry per CDR3 protein. The sample lists roughly 500,000 distinct CDR3 sequences; approximately 16% were seen once. Sequenced sample: blood. These receptors came from a woman in her thirties with Graves' ophthalmopathy.

This chain joins TRBV28 and TRBJ2-3, with a weak D call TRBD2 (5 bases). CDR1 MDHEN and CDR2 SYDVKM come from the germline V gene. Trimming cost V 7 bases and J 4 bases, with 18 bases left between them. The CDR3 sequence is 15 residues long. CDR3 in DNA: TGTGCCAGCACCACCCTACGGGGAAGTTCAGATACGCAGTATTTT. Protein sequence: CASTTLRGSSDTQYF. The full variable domain, completed using reference TRBV28 and TRBJ2-3, is DVKVTQSSRYLVKRTGEKVFLECVQDMDHENMFWYRQDPGLGLRLIYFSYDVKMKEKGDIPEGYSVSREKKERFSLILESASTNQTSMYLCASTTLRGSSDTQYFGPGTRLTVL.

This clonotype was seen only a few times. The chain employs TRBV7-2 and TRBJ1-5; maybe TRBD2 (7 bases). TRBJ2-3 matches the DNA end more closely, so the J call is doubtful. This CDR3 comprises 15 residues. The germline CDR1 and CDR2 sequences are SGHTA and FQGNSA. The chain's CDR3 is CASSLRGGSNQPQYF. In DNA form, the CDR3 reads TGTGCCAGCAGCTTAAGGGGGGGGAGCAATCAGCCCCAGTATTTT.

This clonotype has a count of ten or more. The chain recombines TRBV6-2 or TRBV6-3 with TRBJ2-5, with D unresolved. The CDR3 length is 11 residues. Germline V gene lookup returns CDR1 MNHEY and CDR2 SVGEGT. The germline V and J ends were trimmed by 2 bases and 4 bases, with 2 bases remaining between them. CDR3 nucleotide sequence: TGTGCCAGCAGTTACCCAGAGACCCAGTACTTC. Translation: CASSYPETQYF.

This clonotype was recorded a few times. The chain has TRBV6-1 and TRBJ1-4; a possible D gene is TRBD1 (6 bases). The V gene's germline CDR1 is MNHNS and CDR2 SASEGT. The CDR3 loop spans 16 amino acids. V lost 6 bases and J 3 bases, leaving 17 bases between the germline ends. The CDR3 region has the DNA TGTGCCAGCAGATATACCTCGGGGGCGTCTAATGAAAAACTGTTTTTT. Its translation is CASRYTSGASNEKLFF.

This clonotype appeared many times. The V gene is TRBV11-2, the J gene TRBJ2-1, with D perhaps TRBD1 or TRBD2 (5 bases each). Germline CDR1 and CDR2: SGHAT and FQNNGV. The V gene lost 3 bases and the J gene lost 7 bases, with 13 bases spanning the gap. CDR3 size: 14 residues. The CDR3 nucleotides read TGTGCCAGCAGCTTGGGGCTGAGGGCGAATGAGCAGTTCTTC. Translation gives CASSLGLRANEQFF.

In its sample, this clonotype was seen a few times. This chain links TRBV20-1 with TRBJ2-1, with D perhaps matching TRBD1 or TRBD2 (5 bases each). With 5 bases removed from V and 8 bases from J, the gap between germline ends came to 13 bases. Germline CDR1 DFQATT, CDR2 SNEGSKA (reference sequence). The CDR3 has 12 residues. The CDR3 DNA sequence: TGCAGTGCTTGGGACGGCGTGGATGAGCAGTTCTTC. It is translated as CSAWDGVDEQFF.

V usage is TRBV11-2 and J usage is TRBJ1-6, with a tentative D call TRBD1 (6 bases). The V gene's germline CDR1 is SGHAT and CDR2 FQNNGV. Trimming cost V 3 bases and J 7 bases, with 10 bases left between them. The CDR3 loop spans 14 amino acids. The CDR3 region has the DNA TGTGCCAGCAGCTTTACAGGGTACAATTCACCCCTCCACTTT. Its translation: CASSFTGYNSPLHF.

The rearrangement uses TRBV7-9 and TRBJ2-2; the D gene is possibly TRBD2 (5 bases). CDR1 and CDR2 (germline): SEHNR, FQNEAQ (reference sequence). CDR3 length equals 12 residues. The germline V and J ends were trimmed by 5 bases and 7 bases, with 8 bases remaining between them. CDR3 amino acids: CASSPGDGELFF. CDR3 in DNA: TGTGCCAGCAGCCCCGGGGACGGGGAGCTGTTTTTT.

This clonotype was detected only a few times. The V and J genes are TRBV29-1 and TRBJ2-5; 7 bases agree with TRBD1. The CDR3 sequence is 15 residues long. Trimming cost V 0 bases and J 5 bases; bases outside gene matches: 9. In germline, CDR1 is SQVTM, CDR2 ANQGSEA. The CDR3 DNA sequence: TGCAGCGTTGAAGATAGCCAGGGGGTAGGGGAGACCCAGTACTTC. Its translation is CSVEDSQGVGETQYF.

This clonotype was counted at least ten times. The chain uses TRBV7-8 and TRBJ2-5; TRBD2 matches 15 bases. Germline loops: CDR1 SGHVS, CDR2 FQNEAQ. V was pared by 6 bases and J by 4 bases, with 9 bases of the junction left unmatched. This CDR3 has 17 residues. DNA of the CDR3: TGTGCCAGCAGGAATAGGACTAGCGGGAGGGTAGTAGAGACCCAGTACTTC. As protein: CASRNRTSGRVVETQYF.

This clonotype was seen more than once but under ten times. J is TRBJ2-4 and V is TRBV27; no clear D. Germline assignment: CDR1 MNHEY and CDR2 SMNVEV (reference sequence). The CDR3 consists of 13 residues. Trimming stripped 0 bases from V and 4 bases from J, with 4 bases between. Here the CDR3 DNA reads TGTGCCAGCAGTTTATCCGCAAAAAACATTCAGTACTTC. This encodes CASSLSAKNIQYF.

This clonotype was counted ten times or more. This chain connects TRBV3-1 to TRBJ2-3; D not resolved. Per germline, CDR1 LGHDT and CDR2 YNNKEL (reference sequence). The CDR3 spans 15 residues. Trimming removed 0 bases from V and 5 bases from J, with 12 bases in between. The DNA for the CDR3 is TGTGCCAGCAGCCAAGACCGGAGTCATGGAGATACGCAGTATTTT. Translating gives CASSQDRSHGDTQYF.

The rearrangement uses TRBV18 and TRBJ1-2; D call uncertain. V shed 5 bases and J shed 8 bases, with 12 bases lying between them. CDR1 and CDR2 from the germline V gene are KGHSH and LQKENI. This CDR3 spans 12 amino acids. The CDR3 DNA reads as TGTGCCAGCTCAGAGGGCCCTGAGGGCTACACCTTC. Translating it yields CASSEGPEGYTF.

This clonotype has at least ten counts. This chain joins TRBV20-1 and TRBJ1-4, with 7 nucleotides matching TRBD1. V lost 6 bases and J lost 5; bases outside the gene matches: 3. The CDR3 sequence is 12 residues long. In germline, CDR1 is DFQATT, CDR2 SNEGSKA (reference sequence). CDR3 coding DNA: TGCAGTGCGCAGGGGGAAAATGAAAAACTGTTTTTT. Residues: CSAQGENEKLFF.

This clonotype was recorded a few times. The CDR3 spells CASAVPGSYEQYF. CDR3 DNA sequence: TGTGCCAGCGCTGTTCCAGGCTCCTACGAGCAGTACTTC. The rearrangement joins TRBV28 to TRBJ2-7; D uncertain. The ends were cut back, 8 bases at V and 0 bases at J, with 11 bases in the middle. Per the germline V gene, CDR1 is MDHEN and CDR2 is SYDVKM. The CDR3 is made up of 13 amino acids.

This clonotype came up many times. The J gene is TRBJ2-5, the V gene TRBV5-6, with D uncertain. The CDR3 length is 13 residues. The V end lost 2 bases, the J end lost 4 bases, and 9 bases lay between the germline ends. In germline, CDR1 is SGHDT, CDR2 YYEEEE. Written as DNA, the CDR3 is TGTGCCAGCAGCTTACGGACCGGAGAGACCCAGTACTTC. This sequence encodes CASSLRTGETQYF.

The chain has TRBV5-1 and TRBJ2-1, with 13 bases fitting TRBD2. This CDR3 comprises 18 residues. The J segment lost 7 bases and the V segment lost 3 bases, leaving 13 bases of the junction unmatched. Germline V CDR1 and CDR2: SGHRS, YFSETQ. CDR3 amino acids: CASSSEQLGLAGKNEQFF. The CDR3 DNA sequence: TGCGCCAGCAGCTCGGAACAGCTGGGACTAGCGGGGAAAAATGAGCAGTTCTTC.

The chain couples TRBV4-1 to TRBJ2-6; tentative D call: TRBD2 (5 bases). The germline V gene encodes CDR1 MGHRA and CDR2 YSYEKL. The CDR3 is made up of 17 amino acids. With 0 bases removed from V and 4 bases from J, the gap between germline ends came to 13 bases. The CDR3 sequence: CASSQDSPGIGANVLTF. The CDR3 coding sequence is TGCGCCAGCAGCCAAGATTCCCCGGGGATCGGGGCCAACGTCCTGACTTTC.

This clonotype was seen many times. The chain carries TRBV2 and TRBJ1-1; 8 bases fit TRBD1. The trim removed 6 bases at V and 3 bases at J, leaving 6 bases unmatched. This CDR3 is built from 14 residues. CDR1 is SNHLY, CDR2 FYNNEI, per germline. The CDR3 spells CASSDRGTDTEAFF. In DNA, the CDR3 is TGTGCCAGCAGCGACAGGGGAACGGACACTGAAGCTTTCTTT.

This clonotype was counted between two and nine times. The rearrangement uses TRBV6-2 or TRBV6-3 and TRBJ1-5; unclear D gene. The CDR3 loop spans 14 amino acids. Deletions cut 4 bases from V and 2 bases from J, with 9 bases between. The germline V gene has CDR1 MNHEY and CDR2 SVGEGT. The CDR3 sequence: CASSFEWGNQPQHF. DNA for the CDR3: TGTGCCAGCAGTTTCGAATGGGGCAATCAGCCCCAGCATTTT.

At least ten counts were recorded for this clonotype. The chain employs TRBV18 and TRBJ2-7; TRBD2 matches 7 bases. CDR1 is KGHSH, CDR2 LQKENI, per germline. The junction had 4 bases not matched to a gene; V was cut back by 2 bases and J by 6 bases. The CDR3 is 13 amino acids. The CDR3 DNA is TGTGCCAGCTCACCAGACCAGCGGGGCGAGCAGTACTTC. Its translation is CASSPDQRGEQYF. Full variable domain (missing parts from reference TRBV18 and TRBJ2-7): NAGVMQNPRHLVRRRGQEARLRCSPMKGHSHVYWYRQLPEEGLKFMVYLQKENIIDESGMPKERFSAEFPKEGPSILRIQQVVRGDSAAYFCASSPDQRGEQYFGPGTRLTVT.

The V gene is TRBV6-1, the J gene TRBJ2-5, with 9 bases fitting TRBD1. Looked up from germline, CDR1 is MNHNS and CDR2 is SASEGT. V trimming: 11 bases; J trimming: 5 bases; junction bases outside the gene matches: 6. The CDR3 spans 12 residues. The DNA of the CDR3 is TGTGCCTGCGGCGGGACAGGGGAGACCCAGTACTTC. Its protein is CACGGTGETQYF.